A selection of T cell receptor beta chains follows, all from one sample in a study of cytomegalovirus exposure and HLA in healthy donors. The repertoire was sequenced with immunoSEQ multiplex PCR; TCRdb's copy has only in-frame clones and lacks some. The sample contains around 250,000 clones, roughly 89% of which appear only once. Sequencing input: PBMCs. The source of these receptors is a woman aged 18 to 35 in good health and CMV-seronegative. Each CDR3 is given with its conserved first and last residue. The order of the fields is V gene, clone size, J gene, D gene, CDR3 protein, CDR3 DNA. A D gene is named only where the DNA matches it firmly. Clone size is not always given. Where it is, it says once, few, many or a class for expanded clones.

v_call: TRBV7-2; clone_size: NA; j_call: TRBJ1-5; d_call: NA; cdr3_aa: CASSLVAGTNQPQHF; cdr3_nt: TGTGCCAGCAGCTTAGTCGCGGGTACCAATCAGCCCCAGCATTTT
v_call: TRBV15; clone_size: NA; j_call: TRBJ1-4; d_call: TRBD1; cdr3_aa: CATSNRDRGQREKLFF; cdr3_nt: TGTGCCACCAGCAACCGGGACAGGGGGCAGCGAGAAAAACTGTTTTTT
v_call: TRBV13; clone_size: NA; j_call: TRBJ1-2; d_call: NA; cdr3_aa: CASSLDQGQGYGYTF; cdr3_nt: TGTGCCAGCAGCTTAGACCAGGGACAAGGGTATGGCTACACCTTC
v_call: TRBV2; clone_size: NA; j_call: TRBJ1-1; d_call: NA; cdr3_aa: CASSELRGVGTEAFF; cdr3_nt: TGTGCCAGCAGTGAACTCCGGGGAGTGGGCACTGAAGCTTTCTTT
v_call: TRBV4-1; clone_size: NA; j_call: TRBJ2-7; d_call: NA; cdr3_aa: CASSQDTGEAYEQYF; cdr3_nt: TGCGCCAGCAGCCAAGATACAGGTGAGGCCTACGAGCAGTACTTC
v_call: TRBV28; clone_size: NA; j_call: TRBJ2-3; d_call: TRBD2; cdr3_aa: CASSTGTSGATTDTQYF; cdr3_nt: TGTGCCAGCAGTACTGGGACTAGCGGGGCCACTACAGATACGCAGTATTTT
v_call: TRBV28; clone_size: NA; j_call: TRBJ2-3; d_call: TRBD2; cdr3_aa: CASHRSGINRDTQYF; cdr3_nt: TGTGCCAGCCACAGGAGCGGGATCAATAGGGATACGCAGTATTTT
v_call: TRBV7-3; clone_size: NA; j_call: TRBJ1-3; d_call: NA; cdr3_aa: CASSPQPTGSGNTIYF; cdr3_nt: TGTGCCAGCAGCCCCCAGCCGACAGGCTCTGGAAACACCATATATTTT
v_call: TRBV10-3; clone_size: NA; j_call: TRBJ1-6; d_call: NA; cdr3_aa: CAIRGGLDSPLHF; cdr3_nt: TGTGCCATCAGGGGGGGACTGGATTCACCCCTCCACTTT
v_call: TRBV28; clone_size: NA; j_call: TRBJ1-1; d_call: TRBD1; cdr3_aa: CASSLLGDRAGTEAFF; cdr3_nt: TGTGCCAGCAGTCTTTTGGGAGACAGGGCCGGCACTGAAGCTTTCTTT
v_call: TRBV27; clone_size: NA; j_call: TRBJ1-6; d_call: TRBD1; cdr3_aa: CASSYRGGSSPLHF; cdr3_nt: TGTGCCAGCAGTTATAGAGGGGGCTCATCACCCCTCCACTTT
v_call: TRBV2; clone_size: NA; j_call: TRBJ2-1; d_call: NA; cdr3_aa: CAGRTDYDEQFF; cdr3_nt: TGTGCCGGTCGGACGGACTATGATGAGCAGTTCTTC
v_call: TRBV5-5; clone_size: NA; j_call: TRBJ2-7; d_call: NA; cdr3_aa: CASSLVSSSEGYEQYF; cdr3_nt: TGTGCCAGCAGCTTGGTTTCGTCTAGCGAAGGCTACGAGCAGTACTTC
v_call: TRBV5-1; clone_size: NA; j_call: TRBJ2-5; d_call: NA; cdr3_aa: CASSPLDYTIIGETQYF; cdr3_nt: TGCGCCAGCAGCCCCTTGGACTATACAATTATCGGCGAGACCCAGTACTTC
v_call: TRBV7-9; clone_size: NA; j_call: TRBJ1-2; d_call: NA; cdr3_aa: CASSKDTNYGYTF; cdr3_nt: TGTGCCAGCAGCAAGGACACGAACTATGGCTACACCTTC
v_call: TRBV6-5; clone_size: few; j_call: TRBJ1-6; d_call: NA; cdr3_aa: CASSYTPRSYNSPLHF; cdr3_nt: TGTGCCAGCAGTTACACCCCGCGCTCCTATAATTCACCCCTCCACTTT
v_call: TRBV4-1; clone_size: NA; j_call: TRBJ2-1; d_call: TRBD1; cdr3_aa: CASSLQGSSYNEQFF; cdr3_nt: TGCGCCAGCAGCCTACAGGGGAGCTCCTACAATGAGCAGTTCTTC
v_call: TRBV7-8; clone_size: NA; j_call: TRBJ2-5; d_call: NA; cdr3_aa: CASSHGIQETQYF; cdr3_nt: TGTGCCAGCAGCCACGGGATCCAAGAGACCCAGTACTTC
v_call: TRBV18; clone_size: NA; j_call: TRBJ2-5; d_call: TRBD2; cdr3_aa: CASSPGLEGETQYF; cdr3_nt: TGTGCCAGCTCGCCGGGACTAGAGGGAGAGACCCAGTACTTC
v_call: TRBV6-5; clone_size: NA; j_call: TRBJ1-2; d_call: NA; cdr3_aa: CASSYFVVRGTYGYTF; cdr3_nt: TGTGCCAGCAGTTACTTCGTGGTCAGGGGAACTTATGGCTACACCTTC
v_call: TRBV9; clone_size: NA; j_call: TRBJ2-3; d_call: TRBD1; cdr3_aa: CASSVSATGVLTDTQYF; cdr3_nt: TGTGCCAGCAGCGTATCCGCCACAGGGGTGCTCACAGATACGCAGTATTTT
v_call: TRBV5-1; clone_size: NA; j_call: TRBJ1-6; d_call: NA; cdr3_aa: CASSLGLPPLHF; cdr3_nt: TGCGCCAGCAGCTTGGGGCTTCCACCCCTCCACTTT
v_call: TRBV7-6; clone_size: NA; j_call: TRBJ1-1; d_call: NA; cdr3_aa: CASSLAAEDEAFF; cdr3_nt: TGTGCCAGCAGCTTAGCGGCGGAAGACGAAGCTTTCTTT
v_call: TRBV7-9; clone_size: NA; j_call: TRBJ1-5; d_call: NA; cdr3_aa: CASSLGADQPQHF; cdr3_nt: TGTGCCAGCAGCTTAGGGGCAGATCAGCCCCAGCATTTT
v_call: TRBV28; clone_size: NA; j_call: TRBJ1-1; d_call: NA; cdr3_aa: CASSLMAAAEAFF; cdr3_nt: TGTGCCAGCAGTTTAATGGCCGCGGCTGAAGCTTTCTTT
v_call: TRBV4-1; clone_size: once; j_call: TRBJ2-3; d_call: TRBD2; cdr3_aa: CASSQVLAGGYTDTQYF; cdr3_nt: TGCGCCAGCAGCCAAGTGCTAGCGGGGGGTTACACAGATACGCAGTATTTT
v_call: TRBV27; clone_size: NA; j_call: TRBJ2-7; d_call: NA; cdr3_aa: CASSRGPYEQYF; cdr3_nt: TGTGCCAGCTCGCGGGGCCCCTACGAGCAGTACTTC
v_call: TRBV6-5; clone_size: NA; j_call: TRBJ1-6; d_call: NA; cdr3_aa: CASSYSQGNSPLHF; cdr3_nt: TGTGCCAGCAGTTACTCCCAGGGAAATTCACCCCTCCACTTT
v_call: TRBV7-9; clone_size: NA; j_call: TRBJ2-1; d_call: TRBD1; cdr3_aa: CASSRTGNEQFF; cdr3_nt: TGTGCCAGCAGCAGGACAGGGAATGAGCAGTTCTTC
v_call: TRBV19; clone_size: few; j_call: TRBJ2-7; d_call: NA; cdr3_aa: CASSNGAYEQYF; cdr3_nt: TGTGCCAGTAGTAACGGTGCCTACGAGCAGTACTTC
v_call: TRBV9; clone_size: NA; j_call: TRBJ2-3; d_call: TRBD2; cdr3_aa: CASSVSASGGTWGNTQYF; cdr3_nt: TGTGCCAGCAGCGTATCTGCTAGCGGGGGGACCTGGGGAAATACGCAGTATTTT
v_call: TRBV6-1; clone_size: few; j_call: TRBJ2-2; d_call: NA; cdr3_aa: CASTLLASGGELFF; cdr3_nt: TGTGCCAGCACACTTCTAGCGTCAGGCGGGGAGCTGTTTTTT
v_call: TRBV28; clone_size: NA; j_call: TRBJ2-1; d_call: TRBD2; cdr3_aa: CASSLGSLAGYFSYNEQFF; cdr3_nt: TGTGCCAGCAGTCTGGGGTCGCTAGCGGGGTACTTCTCCTACAATGAGCAGTTCTTC
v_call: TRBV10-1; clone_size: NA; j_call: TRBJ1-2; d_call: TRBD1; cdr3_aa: CASSESPSGQGSYGYTF; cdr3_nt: TGCGCCAGCAGTGAGTCGCCCTCCGGACAGGGGAGCTATGGCTACACCTTC
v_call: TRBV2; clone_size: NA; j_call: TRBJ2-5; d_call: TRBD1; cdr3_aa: CASRPDRASLQETQYF; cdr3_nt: TGTGCCAGCAGGCCCGACAGGGCCAGCCTCCAAGAGACCCAGTACTTC
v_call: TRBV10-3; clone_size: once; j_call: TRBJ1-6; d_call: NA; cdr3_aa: CAISDGEGDESPLHF; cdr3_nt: TGTGCCATCAGTGATGGTGAGGGGGACGAATCACCCCTCCACTTT
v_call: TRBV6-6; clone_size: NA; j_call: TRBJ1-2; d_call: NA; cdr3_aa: CASSKDIDYGYTF; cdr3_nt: TGTGCCAGCAGTAAGGACATTGACTATGGCTACACCTTC
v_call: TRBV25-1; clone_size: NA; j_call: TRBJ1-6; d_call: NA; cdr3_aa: CASSEYNNSPLHF; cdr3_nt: TGTGCCAGCAGTGAATATAATAATTCACCCCTCCACTTT
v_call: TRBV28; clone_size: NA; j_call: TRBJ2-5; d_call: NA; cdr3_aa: CASSSWGGAQETQYF; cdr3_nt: TGTGCCAGCAGTTCTTGGGGTGGGGCACAAGAGACCCAGTACTTC
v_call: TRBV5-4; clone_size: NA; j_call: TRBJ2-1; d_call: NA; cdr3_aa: CASSLSGSYNEQFF; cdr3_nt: TGTGCCAGCAGCCTTAGCGGATCTTACAATGAGCAGTTCTTC
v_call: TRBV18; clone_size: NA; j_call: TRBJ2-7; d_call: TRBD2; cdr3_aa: CASSPGGTSGYEQYF; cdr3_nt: TGTGCCAGCTCACCAGGGGGGACTAGCGGCTACGAGCAGTACTTC
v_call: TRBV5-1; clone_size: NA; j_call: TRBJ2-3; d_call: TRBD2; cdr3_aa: CASSGRLAGASRDTQYF; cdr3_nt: TGCGCCAGCAGCGGCAGACTAGCGGGGGCGAGCAGAGATACGCAGTATTTT
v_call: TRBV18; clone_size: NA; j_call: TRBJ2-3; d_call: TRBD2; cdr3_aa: CASSPTSGGTDTQYF; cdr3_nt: TGTGCCAGCTCACCTACTAGCGGGGGCACAGATACGCAGTATTTT
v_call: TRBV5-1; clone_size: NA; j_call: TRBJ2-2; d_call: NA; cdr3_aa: CASSRAGAPNTGELFF; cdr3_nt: TGCGCCAGCAGTCGGGCGGGGGCCCCGAACACCGGGGAGCTGTTTTTT
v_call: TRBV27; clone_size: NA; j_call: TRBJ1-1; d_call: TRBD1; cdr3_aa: CASSLLTGGNTEAFF; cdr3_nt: TGTGCCAGCAGTTTACTGACAGGGGGCAACACTGAAGCTTTCTTT
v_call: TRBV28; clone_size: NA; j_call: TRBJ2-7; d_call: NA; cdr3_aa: CASSQGFRVYEQYF; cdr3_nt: TGTGCCAGCAGCCAGGGGTTTAGAGTCTACGAGCAGTACTTC
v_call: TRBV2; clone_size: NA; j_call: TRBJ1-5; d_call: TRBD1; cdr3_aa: CASRNRGHNQPQHF; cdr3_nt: TGTGCCAGCAGGAACAGGGGGCACAATCAGCCCCAGCATTTT
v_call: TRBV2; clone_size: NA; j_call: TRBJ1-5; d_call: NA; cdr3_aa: CASMPVIGRNQPQHF; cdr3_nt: TGTGCCAGCATGCCCGTCATCGGGAGAAATCAGCCCCAGCATTTT
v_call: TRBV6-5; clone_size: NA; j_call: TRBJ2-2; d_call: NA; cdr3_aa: CASRSPGQRELFF; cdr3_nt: TGTGCCAGCAGGTCGCCGGGACAAAGGGAGCTGTTTTTT
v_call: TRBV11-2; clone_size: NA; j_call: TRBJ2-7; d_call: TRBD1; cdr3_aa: CASSDGQESSYEQYF; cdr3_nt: TGTGCCAGCAGCGATGGACAGGAATCTTCCTACGAGCAGTACTTC
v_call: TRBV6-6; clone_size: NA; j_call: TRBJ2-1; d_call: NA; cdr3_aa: CASSYAGNEQFF; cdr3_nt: TGTGCCAGCAGTTACGCAGGGAATGAGCAGTTCTTC
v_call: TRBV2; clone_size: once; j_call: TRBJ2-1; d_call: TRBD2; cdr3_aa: CASSLRGGRYNEQFF; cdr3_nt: TGTGCCAGCAGTCTCCGGGGGGGCCGCTACAATGAGCAGTTCTTC
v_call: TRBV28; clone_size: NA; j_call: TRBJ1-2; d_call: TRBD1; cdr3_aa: CASSLADRGYYGYTF; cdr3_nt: TGTGCCAGCAGTTTGGCCGACAGGGGGTACTATGGCTACACCTTC
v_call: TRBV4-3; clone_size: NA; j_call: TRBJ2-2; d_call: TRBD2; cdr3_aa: CASSQGLAGVTGELFF; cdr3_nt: TGCGCCAGCAGCCAAGGACTAGCGGGGGTGACCGGGGAGCTGTTTTTT
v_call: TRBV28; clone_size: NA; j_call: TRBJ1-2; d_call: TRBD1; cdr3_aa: CAAKTDRTYGYTF; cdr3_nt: TGTGCCGCGAAAACGGACAGGACCTATGGCTACACCTTC
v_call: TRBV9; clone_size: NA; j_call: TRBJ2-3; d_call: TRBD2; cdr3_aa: CASSVAGLAGGTSTDTQYF; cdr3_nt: TGTGCCAGCAGCGTAGCTGGGCTAGCGGGGGGAACTAGCACAGATACGCAGTATTTT
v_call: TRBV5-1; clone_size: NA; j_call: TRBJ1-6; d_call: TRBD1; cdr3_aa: CASSLDRGNSPLHF; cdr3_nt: TGCGCCAGCAGCTTGGACAGGGGGAATTCACCCCTCCACTTT